This T cell receptor beta chain was retrieved from a study of T cell responses to AZD1222 COVID-19 vaccine. In the study overall: Second-dose intervals of approximately 4 or approximately 12 weeks were pooled.

CDR1 and CDR2 from the germline V gene are MGHRA and YSYEKL. The CDR3 consists of 16 residues. V was cut by 1 base and J by 5 bases, with 17 bases left in between. As for this clone: The antigen remains undetermined.

Study-wide results and caveats: Compared with day 0, the breadth and depth of the Spike-specific TCR repertoire rose significantly after two doses of AZD1222.

Some clones are missing from TCRdb's copy, which holds only in-frame ones; the method was immunoSEQ multiplex PCR. The data hold some 130,000 clones, with about 90% observed a single time. The V gene is TRBV4-1, the J gene TRBJ1-1, with D possibly being TRBD1 (6 bases). Source: peripheral blood, taken on day 0 of AZD1222 vaccination. The source is an adult in good health. CDR3 amino acids: CASSQGLGGLRTEAFF. The CDR3 coding sequence is TGCGCCAGCAGCCAAGGATTAGGGGGGTTGAGGACTGAAGCTTTCTTT.